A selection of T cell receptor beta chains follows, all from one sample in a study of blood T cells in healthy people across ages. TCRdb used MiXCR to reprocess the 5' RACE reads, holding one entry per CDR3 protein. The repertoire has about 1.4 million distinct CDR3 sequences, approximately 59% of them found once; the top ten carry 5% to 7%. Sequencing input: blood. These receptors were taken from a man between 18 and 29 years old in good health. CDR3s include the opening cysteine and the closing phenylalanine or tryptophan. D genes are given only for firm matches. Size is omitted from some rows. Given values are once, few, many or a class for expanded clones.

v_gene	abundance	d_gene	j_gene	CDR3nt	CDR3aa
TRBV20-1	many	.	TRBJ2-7	TGCAGTGCTAGATCCGAGCGGGTGGCCTACGAGCAGTACTTC	CSARSERVAYEQYF
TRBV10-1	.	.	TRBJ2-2	TGCGCTAGCAGCTGGTCCCACACCGGGGAGCTGTTTTTT	CASSWSHTGELFF
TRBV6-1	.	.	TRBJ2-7	TGTGCCAGCAGGGCGAGCAGCGGTGGGCCCTCCTACGAGCAGTACTTC	CASRASSGGPSYEQYF
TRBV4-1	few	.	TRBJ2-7	TGCGCCAGCAGCCAAGAGGGGGCACAGGGCCCCTACGAGCAGTACTTC	CASSQEGAQGPYEQYF
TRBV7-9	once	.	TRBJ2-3	TGTGCCAGCAACCCCTACGAGGCAGATACGCAGTATTTT	CASNPYEADTQYF
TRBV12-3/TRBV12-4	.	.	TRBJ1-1	TGTGCCAGCAGTTTGGAAAGGGGCATTCGGAGCACTGAAGCTTTCTTT	CASSLERGIRSTEAFF
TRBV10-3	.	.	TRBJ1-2	TGTGCCATCAGTGAGTCAGAAGGTGTTGGACTTCTCTATGGCTACACCTTC	CAISESEGVGLLYGYTF
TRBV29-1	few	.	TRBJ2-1	TGCAGCGTTGAAGATCTTCATGGGCCCGGCTCCTACAATGAGCAGTTCTTC	CSVEDLHGPGSYNEQFF
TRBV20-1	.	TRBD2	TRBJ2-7	TGCAGTGCTAGAGAGAGTACTAGCGGGATCTACGAGCAGTACTTC	CSARESTSGIYEQYF
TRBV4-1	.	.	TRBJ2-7	TGCGCCAGCAGCCAAGGGCCGGACTCATACGAGCAGTACTTC	CASSQGPDSYEQYF
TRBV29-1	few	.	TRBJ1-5	TGCAGCGTCCGTCAGGGAATGGATCAGCCCCAGCATTTT	CSVRQGMDQPQHF
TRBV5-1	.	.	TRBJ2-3	TGCGCCAGCAGCTTGGCCTTGAGAGATACGCAGTATTTT	CASSLALRDTQYF
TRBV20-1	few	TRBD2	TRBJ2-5	TGCAGTGCTAGAATCCTCGGGCGGACTAGTCAGGAGACCCAGTACTTC	CSARILGRTSQETQYF
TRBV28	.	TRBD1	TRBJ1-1	TGTGCCGGCCAGGGCCGGACAGGGGCGGTCACTGAAGCTTTCTTT	CAGQGRTGAVTEAFF
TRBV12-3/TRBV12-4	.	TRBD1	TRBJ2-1	TGTGCCAGCAGTCAACAGGGGGCGACCCACAATGAGCAGTTCTTC	CASSQQGATHNEQFF
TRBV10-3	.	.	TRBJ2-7	TGTGCCATCAGTGAGTCGGAGGGAAGATTGTACGAGCAGTACTTC	CAISESEGRLYEQYF
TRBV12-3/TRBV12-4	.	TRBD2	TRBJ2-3	TGTGCCAGCAGACCCGAGACTAGCGGCTTTATAGGGGATACGCAGTATTTT	CASRPETSGFIGDTQYF
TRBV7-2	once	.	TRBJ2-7	TGTGCCAGCCAACCGGGACTCAGCTACGAGCAGTACTTC	CASQPGLSYEQYF
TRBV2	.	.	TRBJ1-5	TGTGCCAGCACCCTCCAGGGGAGCTATAGCAATCAGCCCCAGCATTTT	CASTLQGSYSNQPQHF
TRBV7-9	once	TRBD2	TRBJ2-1	TGTGCCAGCAGCTCATTTCTAGCGGACTCCTACAATGAGCAGTTCTTC	CASSSFLADSYNEQFF
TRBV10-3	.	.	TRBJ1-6	TGTGCCATCAAATCATCCACGATACTCAATTCACCCCTCCACTTT	CAIKSSTILNSPLHF
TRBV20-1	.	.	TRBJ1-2	TGCAGTGCTGAGATTGGTAGGGAATCTAACTATGGCTACACCTTC	CSAEIGRESNYGYTF
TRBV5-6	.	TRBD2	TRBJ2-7	TGTGCCAGCAGCGGCGGACTAGCGGAAATAACCTACGAGCAGTACTTC	CASSGGLAEITYEQYF
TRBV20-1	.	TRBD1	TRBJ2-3	TGCAGTGCTGATACCGGGACAGGGGTCCCAAGAAGCACAGATACGCAGTATTTT	CSADTGTGVPRSTDTQYF
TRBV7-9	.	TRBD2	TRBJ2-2	TGTGCCAGCGCCCCCAGGAGGGACTACCCTGAGAACACCGGGGAGCTGTTTTTT	CASAPRRDYPENTGELFF
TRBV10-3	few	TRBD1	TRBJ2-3	TGTGCCATCACCGAGGGACAGGGGAAAACAGATACGCAGTATTTT	CAITEGQGKTDTQYF
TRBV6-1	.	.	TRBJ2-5	TGTGCCAGCATTCGACAGTTGCAAGAGACCCAGTACTTC	CASIRQLQETQYF
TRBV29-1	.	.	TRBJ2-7	TGCAGCGTTGTGGACGGGGCCTACGAGCAGTACTTC	CSVVDGAYEQYF
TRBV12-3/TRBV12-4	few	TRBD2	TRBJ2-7	TGTGCCAGCAGTCCGACGGGACTAGCGAGCTACGAGCAGTACTTC	CASSPTGLASYEQYF
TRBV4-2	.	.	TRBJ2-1	TGTGCCAGCAGGAAGGGGGGGGAGATCGCCTACAATGAGCAGTTCTTC	CASRKGGEIAYNEQFF
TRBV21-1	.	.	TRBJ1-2	TGTGCCAGCAGCAAAGATTCGGGGACCAACTATGGCTACACCTTC	CASSKDSGTNYGYTF
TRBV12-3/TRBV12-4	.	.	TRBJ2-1	TGTGCCAGCAGACATCCCCTGGGGGCTACGCCTGAGCAGTTCTTC	CASRHPLGATPEQFF
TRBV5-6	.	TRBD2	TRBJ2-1	TGTGCCAGCAGCTTGGGGGGGACTAGCGGATCCATTTACAATGAGCAGTTCTTC	CASSLGGTSGSIYNEQFF
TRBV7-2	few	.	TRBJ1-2	TGTGCCAGCAGCTTAGTCACAGGGAACCAAGGGGGCTACACCTTC	CASSLVTGNQGGYTF
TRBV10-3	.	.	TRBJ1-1	TGTGCCATCAGTGACTTGGGACACGAATACACTGAAGCTTTCTTT	CAISDLGHEYTEAFF
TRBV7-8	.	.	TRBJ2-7	TGTGCCAGCAGCTACCCGACTGGCGACGACTACGAGCAGTACTTC	CASSYPTGDDYEQYF
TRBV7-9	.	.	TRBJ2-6	TGTGCCAGCAGCCGTCTAGGGGGGAGTCGTGGGGCCAACGTCCTGACTTTC	CASSRLGGSRGANVLTF
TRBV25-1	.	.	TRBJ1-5	TGTGCCAGCAGTGAATCGGCGTTTGGCGGGCAGCCCCAGCATTTT	CASSESAFGGQPQHF
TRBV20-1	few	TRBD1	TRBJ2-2	TGCAGTGCTCGCAGACAGGGCCCTAACACCGGGGAGCTGTTTTTT	CSARRQGPNTGELFF
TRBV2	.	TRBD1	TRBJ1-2	TGTGCCAGCAGTGGTCGGACAGGGAGGAACTATGGCTACACCTTC	CASSGRTGRNYGYTF
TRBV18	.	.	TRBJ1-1	TGTGCCAGCTCACAGCCGGGTAAAGGCACTGAAGCTTTCTTT	CASSQPGKGTEAFF
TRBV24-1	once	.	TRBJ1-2	TGTGCCACCAGTGATACCGGGACGAACTATGGCTACACCTTC	CATSDTGTNYGYTF
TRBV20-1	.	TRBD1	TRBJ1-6	TGCAGTGCTAGCGCTGGACAGGGTTATAATTCACCCCTCCACTTT	CSASAGQGYNSPLHF
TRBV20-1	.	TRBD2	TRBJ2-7	TGCAGTGCTAGCCTAGCTAGCGGGGGGACCTACGAGCAGTACTTC	CSASLASGGTYEQYF
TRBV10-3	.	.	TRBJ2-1	TGTCCCATCAGTGAGGCCCGGGATGGTGAGCAGTTCTTC	CPISEARDGEQFF
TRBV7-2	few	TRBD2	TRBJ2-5	TGTGCCAGCAGCGGCCGACTAGCGGGGGCAGCTTGGGAGACCCAGTACTTC	CASSGRLAGAAWETQYF
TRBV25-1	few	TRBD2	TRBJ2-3	TGTGCCAGCAGTGTGAATATGGCTAGCGGGGATTGGAGGACAGATACGCAGTATTTT	CASSVNMASGDWRTDTQYF
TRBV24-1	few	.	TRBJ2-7	TGTGCCACCAGTGACTACCCGGCCAGTTACGAGCAGTACTTC	CATSDYPASYEQYF
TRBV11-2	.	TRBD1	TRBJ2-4	TGTGCCAGCAGCCTAACAGGGGGTGGCAACATTCAGTACTTC	CASSLTGGGNIQYF
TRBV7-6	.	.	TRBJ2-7	TGTGCCAGCAGCTACCCGGGACGCCCAACCCCCCACGAGCAGTACTTC	CASSYPGRPTPHEQYF
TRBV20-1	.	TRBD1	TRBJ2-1	TGCAGTGCTAGACATCCAGGGGGCTATGAGCAGTTCTTC	CSARHPGGYEQFF
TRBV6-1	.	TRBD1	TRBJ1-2	TGTGCCAGCAGTGACGGGACAGATACCCATGGCTACACCTTC	CASSDGTDTHGYTF